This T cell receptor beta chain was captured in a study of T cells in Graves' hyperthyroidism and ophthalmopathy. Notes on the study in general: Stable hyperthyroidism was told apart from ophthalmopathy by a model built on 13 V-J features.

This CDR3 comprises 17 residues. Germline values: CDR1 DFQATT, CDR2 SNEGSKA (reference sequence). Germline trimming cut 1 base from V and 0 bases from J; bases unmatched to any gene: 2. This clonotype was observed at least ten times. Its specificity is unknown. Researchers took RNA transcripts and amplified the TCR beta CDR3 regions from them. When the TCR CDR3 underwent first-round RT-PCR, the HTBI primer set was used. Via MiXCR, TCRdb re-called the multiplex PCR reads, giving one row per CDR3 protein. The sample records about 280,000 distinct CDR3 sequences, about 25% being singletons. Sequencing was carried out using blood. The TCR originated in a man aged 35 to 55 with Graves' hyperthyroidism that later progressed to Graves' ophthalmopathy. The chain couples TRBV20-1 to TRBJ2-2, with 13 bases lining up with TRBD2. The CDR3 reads CSARGGLAGTNTGELFF. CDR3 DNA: TGCAGTGCTAGAGGGGGACTAGCGGGGACGAACACCGGGGAGCTGTTTTTT.